These 19 T cell receptor beta chains originate from one sample sequenced in a study of CD8 T cells in Susac syndrome. Reverse transcription of roughly 0.45 to 1 ug RNA used random hexamers. One entry per CDR3 protein results from TCRdb running MiXCR on the immunoSEQ multiplex PCR reads. The sample consists of approximately 220,000 distinct CDR3 sequences, 80% to 95% of them appearing once. The specimen sequenced was CD8+ T cells from PBMCs. Receptor source: a human donor with multiple sclerosis.

The rearrangement links TRBV18 to TRBJ2-1, with 10 bases matching TRBD2. Germline V gives CDR1 KGHSH, CDR2 LQKENI. This CDR3 comprises 18 residues. With V trimmed by 4 bases and J by 8 bases, 17 bases remained unmatched. The chain's CDR3 is CASSLPDYEREGQDEQFF. In DNA, the CDR3 is TGTGCCAGCTCACTCCCAGACTACGAGCGGGAGGGCCAGGATGAGCAGTTCTTC.

J is TRBJ2-7 and V is TRBV10-3; 9 positions match TRBD2. The germline V gene encodes CDR1 ENHRY and CDR2 SYGVKD. CDR3 size: 13 residues. With V trimmed by 5 bases and J by 5 bases, 4 bases remained unmatched. CDR3: CAISRAGGNEQYF. Written as DNA, the CDR3 is TGTGCCATCAGTAGAGCGGGGGGTAACGAGCAGTACTTC.

The chain joins TRBV20-1 to TRBJ2-7; 9 positions agree with TRBD2. The CDR3 consists of 13 residues. CDR1 and CDR2 (germline): DFQATT, SNEGSKA (reference sequence). The J segment lost 6 bases and the V segment lost 3 bases, leaving 6 bases of the junction unmatched. The DNA of the CDR3 is TGCAGTGCTAGCGGCCCTAGCGGGGCCGAGCAGTACTTC. This codes for CSASGPSGAEQYF.

Comment on this clonotype: One end of the junction does not line up with germline, which may come from a read error. The chain joins TRBV7-9 to TRBJ2-1; D is undetermined. The length of the CDR3 is 11 residues. Germline V gene lookup returns CDR1 SEHNR and CDR2 FQNEAQ (reference sequence). The CDR3 bases are TGTGCCAGCAGTTTAGGCACTTGGGAGTTCTTC. Protein sequence: CASSLGTWEFF.

The chain uses TRBV4-3 and TRBJ2-1; D gene ambiguous. CDR1 and CDR2 (germline): LGHNA, YSLEER. The CDR3 runs 15 residues. V dropped 1 base and J dropped 0 bases, with 7 bases sitting between them. The CDR3 region has the DNA TGCGCCAGCAGCCAAGGCTGGAGCTCCTACAATGAGCAGTTCTTC. It specifies CASSQGWSSYNEQFF.

The chain uses TRBV9 and TRBJ2-2, with D tentatively TRBD2 (5 bases). The germline V gene encodes CDR1 SGDLS and CDR2 YYNGEE. V was pared by 4 bases and J by 5 bases, with 15 bases between. This CDR3 has 15 residues. CDR3 region: CASSPRRTGTGELFF. The CDR3 nucleotides read TGTGCCAGCAGCCCTCGCCGGACTGGAACCGGGGAGCTGTTTTTT.

The gene calls are TRBV29-1 and TRBJ2-1; possibly TRBD2 for D (5 bases). This CDR3 comprises 14 residues. Trimming left V 1 base short and J 4 bases short, with 11 bases between. Looked up from germline, CDR1 is SQVTM and CDR2 is ANQGSEA. In DNA form, the CDR3 reads TGCAGCGTTGAAGGCGAGCGGCGATACAATGAGCAGTTCTTC. Translating it yields CSVEGERRYNEQFF.

This CDR3 reads CASREKRGLRYF. The DNA for the CDR3 is TGTGCCAGCAGGGAAAAGCGGGGGTTAAGGTATTTT. The chain employs TRBV6-6 and TRBJ2-3; 8 bases agree with TRBD2. The CDR3 is 12 amino acids. Germline assignment: CDR1 MNHNY and CDR2 SVGAGI (reference sequence). V lost 6 bases, J lost 14 bases, and 10 bases stayed unmatched.

The rearrangement uses TRBV5-1 and TRBJ2-5; unclear D gene. V gave up 3 bases and J gave up 2 bases, with 17 bases separating them. CDR1 and CDR2 (germline): SGHRS, YFSETQ. CDR3 length: 16 amino acids. The CDR3 DNA reads TGCGCCAGCAGCTACACTCCTTGGCGTACTCAAGAGACCCAGTACTTC. This codes for CASSYTPWRTQETQYF.

The DNA for the CDR3 is TGTGCCAGCAGTGAAGGAATCCTCCAAGAAGCTTTCTTT. This sequence encodes CASSEGILQEAFF. This chain links TRBV25-1 with TRBJ1-1; D unresolved. This CDR3 has 13 amino acids. The germline CDR1 and CDR2 sequences are MGHDK and SYGVNS. Trimming cost V 2 bases and J 8 bases, with 12 bases left between them. The full variable domain, its missing parts supplied by reference TRBV25-1 and TRBJ1-1, is EADIYQTPRYLVIGTGKKITLECSQTMGHDKMYWYQQDPGMELHLIHYSYGVNSTEKGDLSSESTVSRIRTEHFPLTLESARPSHTSQYLCASSEGILQEAFFGQGTRLTVV.

CDR3 nucleotides: TGTGCCTGGAGTGCGTCCCTCTACTATGGCTACACCTTC. It codes for CAWSASLYYGYTF. The rearrangement links TRBV30 to TRBJ1-2, with D unclear. CDR3 size: 13 residues. The V end lost 1 base, the J end lost 3 bases, and 9 bases lay between the germline ends. Germline CDR1 reads GTSNPN; CDR2 reads SVGIG (reference sequence).

The chain is built from TRBV27 and TRBJ2-6; D remains ambiguous. The CDR3 loop spans 19 amino acids. From germline, CDR1 is MNHEY and CDR2 SMNVEV (reference sequence). Between the trimmed V and J ends, which lost 3 bases and 0 bases, there was a span of 18 bases. The CDR3 loop reads CASSFFAQAAISGANVLTF. The CDR3 nucleotides are TGTGCCAGCAGTTTTTTCGCACAAGCAGCTATCTCTGGGGCCAACGTCCTGACTTTC.

The chain is built from TRBV30 and TRBJ1-1; D call uncertain. Trimming removed 1 base at V and 8 bases at J, with 11 bases between. The germline CDR1 and CDR2 sequences are GTSNPN and SVGIG (reference sequence). The CDR3 runs to 12 residues. In DNA, the CDR3 is TGTGCCTGGAGTGACGGCCGCCCGGAAGCTTTCTTT. This translates into CAWSDGRPEAFF.

This rearrangement joins TRBV27 to TRBJ1-2; no clear D. CDR3 length: 15 residues. CDR1 and CDR2 (germline): MNHEY, SMNVEV (reference sequence). Between the trimmed V and J ends, which lost 0 bases and 6 bases, there was a span of 14 bases. DNA for the CDR3: TGTGCCAGCAGTTTATCAGCGTCGGGGAGTCATGGCTACACCTTC. This encodes CASSLSASGSHGYTF.

The gene calls are TRBV7-9 and TRBJ2-1; TRBD2 matches 12 bases. Germline CDR1 and CDR2: SEHNR and FQNEAQ (reference sequence). The CDR3 is made up of 17 amino acids. The junction had 5 bases not matched to a gene; V was cut back by 5 bases and J by 0 bases. DNA for the CDR3: TGTGCCAGCAGCACCGGGACTAGCGGGTCCTCCTACAATGAGCAGTTCTTC. Protein product: CASSTGTSGSSYNEQFF.

The chain recombines TRBV9 with TRBJ1-1; D uncertain. CDR1 and CDR2 from the germline V gene are SGDLS and YYNGEE. The V end was cut by 0 bases, the J end by 1 base, with 10 bases between. The CDR3 length is 15 residues. CDR3 bases: TGTGCCAGCAGCGTAGCTGGTGCCGGGAACACTGAAGCTTTCTTT. Translation gives CASSVAGAGNTEAFF.

The V and J genes are TRBV4-3 and TRBJ2-5, with D perhaps matching TRBD1 (6 bases). Deletions cut 2 bases from V and 4 bases from J, with 11 bases between. Germline loops: CDR1 LGHNA, CDR2 YSLEER. The CDR3 is 14 amino acids. The CDR3 loop is CASSQTPGVETQYF. The DNA of the CDR3 is TGCGCCAGCAGCCAAACCCCAGGGGTAGAGACCCAGTACTTC.

This clonotype showed up just a few times. The genes are TRBV12-3 or TRBV12-4 and TRBJ2-7, with 7 nucleotides matching TRBD2. The J segment lost 7 bases and the V segment lost 3 bases, leaving 12 bases of the junction unmatched. CDR3 size: 15 residues. CDR3 sequence: CASSFLAGEGREQYF. As DNA, the CDR3 is TGTGCCAGCAGTTTCTTGGCGGGAGAGGGTCGTGAGCAGTACTTC.

The chain links TRBV5-6 to TRBJ2-3; the D gene could be TRBD1 or TRBD2 (6 bases each). The CDR3 is 15 residues long. The V gene's germline CDR1 is SGHDT and CDR2 YYEEEE. The V end lost 4 bases, the J end lost 4 bases, and 16 bases lay between the germline ends. The CDR3 bases are TGTGCCAGCAGCGGGGGCGGGGTCGGGTCAGATACGCAGTATTTT. Translation: CASSGGGVGSDTQYF.